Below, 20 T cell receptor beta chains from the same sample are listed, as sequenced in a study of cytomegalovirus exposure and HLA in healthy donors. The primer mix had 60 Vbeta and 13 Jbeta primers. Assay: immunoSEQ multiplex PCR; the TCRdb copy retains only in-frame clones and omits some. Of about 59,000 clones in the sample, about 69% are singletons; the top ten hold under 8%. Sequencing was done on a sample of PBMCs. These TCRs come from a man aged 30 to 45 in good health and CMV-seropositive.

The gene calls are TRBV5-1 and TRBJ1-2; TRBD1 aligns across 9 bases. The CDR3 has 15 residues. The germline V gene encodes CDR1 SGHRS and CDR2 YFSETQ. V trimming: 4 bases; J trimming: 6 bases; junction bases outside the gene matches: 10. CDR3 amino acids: CASSAAGQGGDGYTF. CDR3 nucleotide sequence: TGCGCCAGCAGCGCAGCGGGACAGGGTGGAGATGGCTACACCTTC.

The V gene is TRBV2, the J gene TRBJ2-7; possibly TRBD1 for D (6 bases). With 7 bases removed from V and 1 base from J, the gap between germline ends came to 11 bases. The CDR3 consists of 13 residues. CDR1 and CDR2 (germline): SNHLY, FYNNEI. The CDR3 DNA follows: TGTGCCAGCAAGCGGACAGAGTCCTACGAGCAGTACTTC. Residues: CASKRTESYEQYF. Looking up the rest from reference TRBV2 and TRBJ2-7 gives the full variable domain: EPEVTQTPSHQVTQMGQEVILRCVPISNHLYFYWYRQILGQKVEFLVSFYNNEISEKSEIFDDQFSVERPDGSNFTLKIRSTKLEDSAMYFCASKRTESYEQYFGPGTRLTVT.

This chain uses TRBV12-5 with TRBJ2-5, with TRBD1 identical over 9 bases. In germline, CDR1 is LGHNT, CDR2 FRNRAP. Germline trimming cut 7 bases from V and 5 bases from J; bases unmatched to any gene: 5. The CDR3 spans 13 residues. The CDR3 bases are TGTGCTAGTGCCAGGGACAGGGTGGAGACCCAGTACTTC. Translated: CASARDRVETQYF.

The CDR3 DNA sequence: TGTGCCAGCAGCTTAGCGAACAGACAAGAGACCCAGTACTTC. It encodes CASSLANRQETQYF. The chain recombines TRBV7-2 with TRBJ2-5; D remains unclear. Trimming stripped 0 bases from V and 2 bases from J, with 7 bases between. This CDR3 spans 14 amino acids. Germline V gene lookup returns CDR1 SGHTA and CDR2 FQGNSA.

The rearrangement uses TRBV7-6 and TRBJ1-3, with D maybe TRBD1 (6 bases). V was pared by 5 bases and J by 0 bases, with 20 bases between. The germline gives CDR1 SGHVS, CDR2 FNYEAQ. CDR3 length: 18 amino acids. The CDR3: CASSVRTGGASSGNTIYF. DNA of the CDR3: TGTGCCAGCAGCGTACGGACTGGGGGCGCAAGCTCTGGAAACACCATATATTTT.

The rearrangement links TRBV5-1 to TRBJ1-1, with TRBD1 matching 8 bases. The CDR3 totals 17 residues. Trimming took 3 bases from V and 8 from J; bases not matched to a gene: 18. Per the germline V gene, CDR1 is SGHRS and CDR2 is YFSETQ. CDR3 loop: CASSSLLSTGVKGEAFF. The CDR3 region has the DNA TGCGCCAGCAGCTCCCTATTATCGACAGGGGTGAAGGGAGAAGCTTTCTTT.

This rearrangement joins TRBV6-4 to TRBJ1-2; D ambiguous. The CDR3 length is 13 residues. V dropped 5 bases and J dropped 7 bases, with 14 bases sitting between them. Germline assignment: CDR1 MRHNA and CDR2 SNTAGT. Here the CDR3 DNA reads TGTGCCAGCAGTCCGTCCGGGTTGGGTGGCTACACCTTC. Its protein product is CASSPSGLGGYTF.

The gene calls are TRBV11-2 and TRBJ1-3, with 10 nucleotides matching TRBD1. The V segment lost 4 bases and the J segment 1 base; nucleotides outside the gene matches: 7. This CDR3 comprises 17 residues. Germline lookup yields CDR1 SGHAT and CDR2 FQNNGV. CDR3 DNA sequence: TGTGCCAGCAGCTCCTGGACAGGGGGTTTGTCTGGAAACACCATATATTTT. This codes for CASSSWTGGLSGNTIYF.

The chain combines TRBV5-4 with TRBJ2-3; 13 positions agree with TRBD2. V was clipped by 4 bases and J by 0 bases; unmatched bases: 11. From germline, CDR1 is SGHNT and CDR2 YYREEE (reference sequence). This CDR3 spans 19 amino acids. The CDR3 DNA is TGTGCCAGCAGCCGCGGACTAGCGGGGGCCACCCCCAGCACAGATACGCAGTATTTT. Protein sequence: CASSRGLAGATPSTDTQYF.

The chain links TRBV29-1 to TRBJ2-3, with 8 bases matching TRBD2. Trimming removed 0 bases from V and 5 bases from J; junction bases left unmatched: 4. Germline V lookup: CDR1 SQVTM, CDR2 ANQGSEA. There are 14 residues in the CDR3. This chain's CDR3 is CSVEERGVGDTQYF. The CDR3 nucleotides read TGCAGCGTTGAAGAGCGGGGGGTGGGAGATACGCAGTATTTT.

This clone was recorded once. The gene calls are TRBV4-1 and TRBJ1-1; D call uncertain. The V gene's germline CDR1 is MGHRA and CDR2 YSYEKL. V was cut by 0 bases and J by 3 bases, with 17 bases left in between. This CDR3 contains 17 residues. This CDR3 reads CASSQEQRARKDTEAFF. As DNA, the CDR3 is TGCGCCAGCAGCCAAGAACAGAGGGCGAGGAAGGACACTGAAGCTTTCTTT.

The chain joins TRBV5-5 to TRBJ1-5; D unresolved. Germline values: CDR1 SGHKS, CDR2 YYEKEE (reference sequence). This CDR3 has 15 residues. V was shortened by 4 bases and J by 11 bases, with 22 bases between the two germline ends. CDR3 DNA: TGTGCCAGCAGCCTTGTTGGCACCTCATCTAGAGCCCAGCATTTT. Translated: CASSLVGTSSRAQHF.

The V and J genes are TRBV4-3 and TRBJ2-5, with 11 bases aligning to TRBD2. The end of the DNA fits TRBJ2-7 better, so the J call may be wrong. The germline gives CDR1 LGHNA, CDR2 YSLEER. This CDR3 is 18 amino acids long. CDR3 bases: TGCGCCAGCAGCCAATTAGCGGGGGGGCTCCGGGGAGGGGACGAGCAGTACTTC. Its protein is CASSQLAGGLRGGDEQYF.

The CDR3 reads CASSVAGQNSGNTIYF. The CDR3 coding sequence is TGTGCCAGCAGCGTAGCGGGACAGAACTCTGGAAACACCATATATTTT. The chain joins TRBV9 to TRBJ1-3; TRBD1 aligns across 7 bases. This CDR3 contains 16 residues. The J segment lost 0 bases and the V segment lost 0 bases, leaving 3 bases of the junction unmatched. From germline, CDR1 is SGDLS and CDR2 YYNGEE.

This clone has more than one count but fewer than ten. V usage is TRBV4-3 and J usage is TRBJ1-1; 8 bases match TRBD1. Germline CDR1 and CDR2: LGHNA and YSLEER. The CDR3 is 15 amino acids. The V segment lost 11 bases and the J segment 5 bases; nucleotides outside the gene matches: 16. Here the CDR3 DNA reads TGCGCCTCAATGAGCTCCGACAGGGGAGGAACTGAAGCTTTCTTT. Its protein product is CASMSSDRGGTEAFF.

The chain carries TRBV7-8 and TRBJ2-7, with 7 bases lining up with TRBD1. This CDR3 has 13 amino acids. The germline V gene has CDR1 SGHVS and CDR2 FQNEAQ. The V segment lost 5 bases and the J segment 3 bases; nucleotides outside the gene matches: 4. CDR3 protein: CASSPGQHYEQYF. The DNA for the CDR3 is TGTGCCAGCAGCCCGGGACAGCACTACGAGCAGTACTTC.

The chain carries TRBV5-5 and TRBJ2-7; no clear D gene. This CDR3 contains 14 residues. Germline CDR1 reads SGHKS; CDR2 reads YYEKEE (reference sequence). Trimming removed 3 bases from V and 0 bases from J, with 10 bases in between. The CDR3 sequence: CASSSGSSSYEQYF. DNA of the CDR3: TGTGCCAGCAGCTCTGGGTCTAGCTCCTACGAGCAGTACTTC.

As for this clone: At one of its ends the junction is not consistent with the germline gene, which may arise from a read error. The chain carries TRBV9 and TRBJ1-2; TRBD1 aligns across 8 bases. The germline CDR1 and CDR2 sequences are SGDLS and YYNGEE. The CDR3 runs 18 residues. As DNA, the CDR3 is TGTGCCAGCAGCGCTGAGACGAGGACAGGGTGGGGGAGGTATGGCTGCACCTTC. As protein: CASSAETRTGWGRYGCTF.

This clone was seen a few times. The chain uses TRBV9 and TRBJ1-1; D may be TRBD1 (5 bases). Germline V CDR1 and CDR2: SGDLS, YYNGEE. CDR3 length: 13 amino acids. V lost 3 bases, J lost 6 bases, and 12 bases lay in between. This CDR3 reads CASSAEQGAEAFF. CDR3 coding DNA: TGTGCCAGCAGCGCCGAACAAGGGGCTGAAGCTTTCTTT.

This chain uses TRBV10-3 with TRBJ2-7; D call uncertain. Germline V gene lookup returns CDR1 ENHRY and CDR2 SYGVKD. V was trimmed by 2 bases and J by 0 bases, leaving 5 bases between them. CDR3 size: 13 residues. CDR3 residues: CAISEASSYEQYF. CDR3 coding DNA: TGTGCCATCAGTGAGGCTAGCTCCTACGAGCAGTACTTC.